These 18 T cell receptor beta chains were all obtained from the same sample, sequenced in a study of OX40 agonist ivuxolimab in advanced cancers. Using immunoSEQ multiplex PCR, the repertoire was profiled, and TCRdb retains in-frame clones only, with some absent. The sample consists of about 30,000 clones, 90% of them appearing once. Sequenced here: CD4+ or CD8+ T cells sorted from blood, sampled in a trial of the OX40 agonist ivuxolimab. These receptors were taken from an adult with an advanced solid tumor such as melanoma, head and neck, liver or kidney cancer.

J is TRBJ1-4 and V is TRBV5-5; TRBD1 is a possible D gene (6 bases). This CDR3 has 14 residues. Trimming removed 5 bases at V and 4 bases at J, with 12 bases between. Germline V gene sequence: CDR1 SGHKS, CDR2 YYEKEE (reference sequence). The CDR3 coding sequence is TGTGCCAGCAGGAAAGGGGGAATTAATGAAAAACTGTTTTTT. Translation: CASRKGGINEKLFF.

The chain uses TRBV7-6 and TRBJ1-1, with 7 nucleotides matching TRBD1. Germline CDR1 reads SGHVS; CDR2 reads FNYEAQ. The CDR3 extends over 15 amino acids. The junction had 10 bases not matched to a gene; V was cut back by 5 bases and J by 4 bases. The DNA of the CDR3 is TGTGCCAGCAGCGCAGGGGGAGGACTGATCACTGAAGCTTTCTTT. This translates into CASSAGGGLITEAFF.

CDR3 DNA sequence: TGTGCCAGCAGGGCAGCGGTCACAGATACGCAGTATTTT. This codes for CASRAAVTDTQYF. The rearrangement joins TRBV7-8 to TRBJ2-3; perhaps TRBD2 as D (5 bases). Germline V gene lookup returns CDR1 SGHVS and CDR2 FQNEAQ. Deletions cut 6 bases from V and 2 bases from J, with 9 bases between. The CDR3 covers 13 residues.

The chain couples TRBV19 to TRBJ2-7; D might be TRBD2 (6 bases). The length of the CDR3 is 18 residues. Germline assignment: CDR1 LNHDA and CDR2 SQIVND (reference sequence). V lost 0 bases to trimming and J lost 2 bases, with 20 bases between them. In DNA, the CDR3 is TGTGCCAGTAGTATAGATCTATTAGGCGGGACGGGGACCTACGAGCAGTACTTC. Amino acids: CASSIDLLGGTGTYEQYF.

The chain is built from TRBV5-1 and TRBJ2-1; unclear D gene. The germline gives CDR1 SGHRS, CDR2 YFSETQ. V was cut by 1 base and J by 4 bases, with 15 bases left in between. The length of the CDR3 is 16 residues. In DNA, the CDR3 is TGCGCCAGCAGCTTGTCGCCAGCAGAGGTGTACAATGAGCAGTTCTTC. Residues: CASSLSPAEVYNEQFF.

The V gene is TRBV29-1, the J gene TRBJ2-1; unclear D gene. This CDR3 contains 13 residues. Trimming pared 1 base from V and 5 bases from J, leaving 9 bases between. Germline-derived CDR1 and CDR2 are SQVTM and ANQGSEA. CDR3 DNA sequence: TGCAGCGTTGAAGGGCCTCATGACAATGAGCAGTTCTTC. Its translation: CSVEGPHDNEQFF.

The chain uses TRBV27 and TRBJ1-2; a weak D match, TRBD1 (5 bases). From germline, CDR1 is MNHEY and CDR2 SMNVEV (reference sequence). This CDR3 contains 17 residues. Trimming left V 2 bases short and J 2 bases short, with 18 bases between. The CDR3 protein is CASSLRQGGVVNYGYTF. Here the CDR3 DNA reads TGTGCCAGCAGTTTAAGGCAGGGAGGAGTTGTCAACTATGGCTACACCTTC.

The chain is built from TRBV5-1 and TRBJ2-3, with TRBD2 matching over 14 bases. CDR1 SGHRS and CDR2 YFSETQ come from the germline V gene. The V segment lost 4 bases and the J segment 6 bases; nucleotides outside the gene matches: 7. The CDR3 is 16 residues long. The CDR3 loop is CASSETSGRALDTQYF. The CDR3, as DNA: TGCGCCAGCAGCGAGACTAGCGGGAGGGCCTTGGATACGCAGTATTTT.

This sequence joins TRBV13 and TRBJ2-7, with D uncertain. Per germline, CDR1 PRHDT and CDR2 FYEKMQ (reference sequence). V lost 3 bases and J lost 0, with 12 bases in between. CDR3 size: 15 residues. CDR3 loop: CASSFETGASYEQYF. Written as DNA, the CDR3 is TGTGCCAGCAGCTTTGAGACTGGTGCCTCCTACGAGCAGTACTTC. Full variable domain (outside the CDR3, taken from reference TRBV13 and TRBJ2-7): AAGVIQSPRHLIKEKRETATLKCYPIPRHDTVYWYQQGPGQDPQFLISFYEKMQSDKGSIPDRFSAQQFSDYHSELNMSSLELGDSALYFCASSFETGASYEQYFGPGTRLTVT.

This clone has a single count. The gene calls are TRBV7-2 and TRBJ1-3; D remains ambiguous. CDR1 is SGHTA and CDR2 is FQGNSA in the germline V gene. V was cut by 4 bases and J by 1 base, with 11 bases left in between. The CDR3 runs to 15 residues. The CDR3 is CASSSGPGSGNTIYF. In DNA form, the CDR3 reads TGTGCCAGCAGCTCAGGACCTGGATCTGGAAACACCATATATTTT. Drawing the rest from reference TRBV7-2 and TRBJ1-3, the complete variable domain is GAGVSQSPSNKVTEKGKDVELRCDPISGHTALYWYRQSLGQGLEFLIYFQGNSAPDKSGLPSDRFSAERTGGSVSTLTIQRTQQEDSAVYLCASSSGPGSGNTIYFGEGSWLTVV.

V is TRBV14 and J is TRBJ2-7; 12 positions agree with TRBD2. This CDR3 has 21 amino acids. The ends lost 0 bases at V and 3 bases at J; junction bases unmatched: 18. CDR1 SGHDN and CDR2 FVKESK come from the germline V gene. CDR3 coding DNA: TGTGCCAGCAGCCAAGAAGATGGGTGGAAACTAGCGGGAGGTCTCGGCTACGAGCAGTACTTC. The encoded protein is CASSQEDGWKLAGGLGYEQYF.

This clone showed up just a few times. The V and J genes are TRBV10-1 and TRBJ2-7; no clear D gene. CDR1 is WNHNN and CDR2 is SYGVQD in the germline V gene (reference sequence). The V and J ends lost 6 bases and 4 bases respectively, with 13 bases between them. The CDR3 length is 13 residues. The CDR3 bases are TGCGCCAGCAGCCCAGGCGTCTTTTACGAGCAGTACTTC. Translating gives CASSPGVFYEQYF.

CDR3 protein: CASSQDQETQYF. As DNA, the CDR3 is TGTGCCAGCAGCCAAGACCAAGAGACCCAGTACTTC. The chain joins TRBV7-8 to TRBJ2-5, with D unclear. The V end was cut by 5 bases, the J end by 0 bases, with 4 bases between. CDR1 and CDR2 from the germline V gene are SGHVS and FQNEAQ. The CDR3 extends over 12 amino acids.

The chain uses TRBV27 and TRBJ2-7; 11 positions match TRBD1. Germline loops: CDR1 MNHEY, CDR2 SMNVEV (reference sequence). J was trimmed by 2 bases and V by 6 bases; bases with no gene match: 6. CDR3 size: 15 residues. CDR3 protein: CASSQGTGGPYEQYF. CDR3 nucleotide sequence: TGTGCCAGCAGCCAAGGGACAGGGGGTCCCTACGAGCAGTACTTC.

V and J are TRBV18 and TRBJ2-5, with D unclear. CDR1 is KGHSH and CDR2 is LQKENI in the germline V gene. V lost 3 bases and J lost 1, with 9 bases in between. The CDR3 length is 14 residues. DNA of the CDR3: TGTGCCAGCTCACCCCCGTCCCCCCAAGAGACCCAGTACTTC. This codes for CASSPPSPQETQYF.

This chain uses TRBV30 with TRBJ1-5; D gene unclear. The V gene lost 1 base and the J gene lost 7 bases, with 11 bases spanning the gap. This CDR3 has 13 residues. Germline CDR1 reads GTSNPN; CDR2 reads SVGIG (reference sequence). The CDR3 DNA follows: TGTGCCTGGAGTGCTTCCTCTAACCAGCCCCAGCATTTT. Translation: CAWSASSNQPQHF.

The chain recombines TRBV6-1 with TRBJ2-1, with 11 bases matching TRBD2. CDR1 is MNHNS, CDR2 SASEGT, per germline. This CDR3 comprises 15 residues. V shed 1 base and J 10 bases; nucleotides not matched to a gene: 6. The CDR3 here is CASSEVAGGPGEQFF. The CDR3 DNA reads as TGTGCCAGCAGTGAAGTAGCGGGAGGGCCGGGGGAGCAGTTCTTC.

The CDR3 DNA sequence: TGTGCCAGCAGTTACAACCGGGACGGAGAAGCTTTCTTT. Amino acids: CASSYNRDGEAFF. V and J are TRBV27 and TRBJ1-1, with D maybe TRBD1 (5 bases). V was shortened by 4 bases and J by 8 bases, with 14 bases between the two germline ends. Germline lookup yields CDR1 MNHEY and CDR2 SMNVEV (reference sequence). The CDR3 contains 13 residues.